A selection of T cell receptor beta chains follows, all from one sample in a study of cytomegalovirus exposure and HLA in healthy donors. Measured with immunoSEQ multiplex PCR; TCRdb has only the in-frame clones, and not every one. The table includes under 200,000 clones, 82% detected once. Sequencing was performed on PBMCs. These receptors all come from a girl aged 2 to 10 in good health and CMV-seropositive. CDR3s leave out the opening cysteine and the closing phenylalanine or tryptophan.

v_call | cdr3_aa
TRBV6-5 | ASSRRTGANTEAF
TRBV7-9 | ASSLKRSSGANVLT
TRBV27 | ASSFQQGAGGELF
TRBV4-1 | ASAWEGTANEQF
TRBV18 | ASHRLTGSVAF
TRBV19 | ASSIKLLLGSIPDTQY
TRBV18 | ASSPNRANTEAF
TRBV5-4 | ASSLEGQGGETQY
TRBV12-5 | ASGLVKPQGYNEQF
TRBV4-1 | ASSQDKSGTGGLAF
TRBV18 | ASSPNTHYGYT
TRBV5-8 | ASSPYSYEQY
TRBV6-1 | ASSTRLAGGETQY
TRBV4-1 | ASSQDYGGGPYEQY
TRBV6-4 | ASSEIAGGRDEQF
TRBV19 | ASQSLRSNQPQH
TRBV7-9 | ASSLVSDEQY
TRBV28 | ASSVTGATGNTIY
TRBV19 | ASSSRVGSGANVLT
TRBV28 | ARKPGGMQY
TRBV5-1 | ASSLRGIEQY
TRBV12-5 | ASGPKSSKGRKNIQY
TRBV7-6 | ASSRLAGGPYNEQF
TRBV28 | ASSFFRTRGQPQH
TRBV28 | ASSLGRLGDTQY
TRBV29-1 | SVDYLAGGGHEQF
TRBV6-1 | ASSENIPWAGAGVLGANVLT
TRBV28 | ASSPRTSDEQY
TRBV2 | ASSGSRGEYEQY
TRBV7-6 | ASSSEIFKAGGLPDTQY
TRBV18 | ASSPQGQGVNQPQH
TRBV21-1 | ASSNPRTGASYEQY